The sequence of this TCR beta chain was determined in a study of cytomegalovirus exposure and HLA in healthy donors (dated by TCRdb to about 2017). At the level of the whole study: The 650 to 750 repertoires of the first cohort and the 120 or so validation repertoires were produced on the same platform, according to a later analysis. The study aimed to test whether cataloging public T cell receptors could reveal signatures of past pathogen exposure. A separate validation cohort of roughly 130 different subjects was used in addition to the 666-subject first cohort. High-throughput TCR immunosequencing, statistical association of individual TCRs with disease status, and machine learning were combined to predict cytomegalovirus infection status.

Separate from the roughly 700-subject first cohort, the validation cohort of more than 90 subjects was the group to which the donors belonged. V drops 3 bases and J drops 5 bases, leaving 12 bases in between. CDR1 MNHEY and CDR2 SVGAGI are derived from the germline V gene. Its CDR3 holds 14 amino acids, cysteine through phenylalanine. Here the CDR3 DNA is all that survives: 42 bases in frame from base 1. A remark on this clone: Its specific antigen is unknown. No per-base quality is available; no much larger clone lies one base away.

Libraries were constructed by the immunoSEQ multiplex PCR assay. In the authors' own workflow: A statistical classification framework was developed to diagnose cytomegalovirus status using the catalog of TCR beta chain sequences. This is the immuneACCESS table as TCRdb keeps it, with only in-frame sequences that have V and J called. A part of the clones is gone; compared with another copy, unresolved V genes explain less than half, and the rest is unexplained. The V and J calls and clone size come from that table; D and trimming were worked out from the DNA. In this sample the table shows fewer than 200,000 clones, around nine tenths of which occur a single time. The ten largest clones take up 1.4% of the sample. The investigation overall reported the following: The classifier was reported to diagnose cytomegalovirus status with high specificity and sensitivity in both the original cohort and the validation cohort. A later analysis had no HLA typing for the validation cohort, so co-occurrence there was scored across all 120 or so repertoires. Subsequent analysis determined that TCRs grouped into clusters in the first cohort also showed a tendency toward co-occurrence across the 130 or so validation repertoires, and approximately 93% of cluster scores exceeded 0. In the study, 150 to 200 TCR beta chains were listed as associated with cytomegalovirus. The authors suggested that the approach could potentially be extended to other disease states and immunological phenotypes. While some public TCRs were present in many individuals, most TCR sequences turned up only very rarely across donors. A few of the identified cytomegalovirus-associated TCR beta chains were confirmed in vitro to be specific for cytomegalovirus antigens.

This receptor was taken from a woman in her twenties or thirties in good health and CMV-seronegative. The source material was PBMCs. Recombination connected TRBV6-5 to TRBJ2-3, with no reliable assignment of the D segment. The nucleotide sequence reads as follows: TGTGCCAGCAGTTATACTACAATGGGAGATACGCAGTATTTT. Translated, this gives CASSYTTMGDTQYF.